This TCR beta chain was retrieved from a study of blood T cell repertoires in COVID-19. Study context: PBMCs, B-cell-depleted T cells, or T cells were the source of the cDNA or gDNA that made up the material.

The germline gives CDR1 LGHNA, CDR2 YNFKEQ. The CDR3 is made up of 15 amino acids. V lost 0 bases, J lost 2 bases, and 8 bases lay in between. Categorization into cohorts depended on clinical history that participants reported. Symptom resolution, clearance, or two negative PCRs marked the recovered donors of Cohort 3. Concerning this clone: This specimen includes other DNA sequences encoding the same CDR3.

Per the study methods: Reference gene primer amplification yielded estimated nucleated cell counts. TCRdb keeps only in-frame clones here, not all; method: immunoSEQ multiplex PCR. V, J and clone size reflect that table, while D and trimming were determined from the DNA. The sample contains 380,000 or so clones, around 87% of which appear only once. Sequences were obtained from PBMCs or T cells enriched from blood (not recorded which). This sequence originates from a man aged 25-40 years who had recovered from COVID-19. This chain uses TRBV4-2 with TRBJ1-5; D remains ambiguous. CDR3 bases: TGTGCCAGCAGCCAAGATGCCGGAGGCAATCAGCCCCAGCATTTT. Its protein is CASSQDAGGNQPQHF.